This TCR beta chain is drawn from a study of high-grade serous ovarian cancer treatment subgroups. Method: immunoSEQ multiplex PCR; TCRdb's copy keeps in-frame clones and lacks some. The top ten hold about 22% of the sample, which has over 850 clones, around 77% seen once. Regarding the study as a whole: Repertoire similarity ranged roughly 0.095 to 0.79 between tumors of one patient. Spatial context was lost because tumors were sequenced in bulk. Repertoire analysis covered CDR3 alone, not CDR1 or CDR2.

The tumor samples were collected prior to definitive surgery or chemotherapy. This clone appeared once. Its antigen is unknown. The V gene lost 3 bases and the J gene lost 5 bases, with 16 bases spanning the gap. The length of the CDR3 is 15 residues. The germline V gene encodes CDR1 LNHDA and CDR2 SQIVND (reference sequence). The genes are TRBV19 and TRBJ2-5; D possibly matches TRBD1 or TRBD2 (5 bases each). This TCR was sampled from a human donor with high-grade serous ovarian cancer. Source material: tumor tissue. Here the CDR3 reads CASSIFRGDRETQYF. The CDR3, as DNA: TGTGCCAGTAGTATCTTTCGAGGGGATAGGGAGACCCAGTACTTC.